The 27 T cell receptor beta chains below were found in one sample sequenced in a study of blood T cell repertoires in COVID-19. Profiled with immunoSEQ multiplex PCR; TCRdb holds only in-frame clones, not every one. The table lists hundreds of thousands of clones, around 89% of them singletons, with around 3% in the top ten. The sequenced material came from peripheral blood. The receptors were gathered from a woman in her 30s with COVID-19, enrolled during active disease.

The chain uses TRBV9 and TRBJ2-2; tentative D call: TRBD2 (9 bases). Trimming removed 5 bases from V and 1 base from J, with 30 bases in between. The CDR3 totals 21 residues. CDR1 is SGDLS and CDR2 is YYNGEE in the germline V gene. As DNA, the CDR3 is TGTGCCAGCAGTACTGACAGGGGCCCACAGAGCGGGAGGTGGAACACCGGGGAGCTGTTTTTT. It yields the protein CASSTDRGPQSGRWNTGELFF.

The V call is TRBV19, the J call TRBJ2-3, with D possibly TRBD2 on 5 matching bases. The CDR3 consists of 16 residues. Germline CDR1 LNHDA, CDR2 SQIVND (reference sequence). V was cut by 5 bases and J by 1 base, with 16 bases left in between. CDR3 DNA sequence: TGTGCCAGTAGTCTAAGGCACGGGGTAGGCACAGATACGCAGTATTTT. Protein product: CASSLRHGVGTDTQYF. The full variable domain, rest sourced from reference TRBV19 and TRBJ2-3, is DGGITQSPKYLFRKEGQNVTLSCEQNLNHDAMYWYRQDPGQGLRLIYYSQIVNDFQKGDIAEGYSVSREKKESFPLTVTSAQKNPTAFYLCASSLRHGVGTDTQYFGPGTRLTVL.

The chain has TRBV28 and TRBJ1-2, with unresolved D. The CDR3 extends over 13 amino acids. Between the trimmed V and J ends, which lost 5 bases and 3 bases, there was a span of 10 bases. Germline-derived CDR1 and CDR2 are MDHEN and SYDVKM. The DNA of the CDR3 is TGTGCCAGCAGTGGCAGAATTGACTATGGCTACACCTTC. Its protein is CASSGRIDYGYTF.

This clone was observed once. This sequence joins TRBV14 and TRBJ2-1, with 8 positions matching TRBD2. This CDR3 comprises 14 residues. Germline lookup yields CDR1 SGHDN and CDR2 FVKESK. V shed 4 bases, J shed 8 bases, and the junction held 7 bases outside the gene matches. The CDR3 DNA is TGTGCCAGCAGCCCTGGACTAGCTAGCGATGAGCAGTTCTTC. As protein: CASSPGLASDEQFF.

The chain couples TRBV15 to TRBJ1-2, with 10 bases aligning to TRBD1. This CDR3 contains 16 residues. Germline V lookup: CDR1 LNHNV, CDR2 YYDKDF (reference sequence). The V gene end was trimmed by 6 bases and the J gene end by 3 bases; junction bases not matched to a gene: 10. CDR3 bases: TGTGCCACCAGAGGGGACCGGGACAGGGGTGACTATGGCTACACCTTC. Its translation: CATRGDRDRGDYGYTF.

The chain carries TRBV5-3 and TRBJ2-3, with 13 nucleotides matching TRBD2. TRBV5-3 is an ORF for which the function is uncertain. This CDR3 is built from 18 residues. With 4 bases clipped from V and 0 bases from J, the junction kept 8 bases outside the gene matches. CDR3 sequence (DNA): TGTGCCAGAAGCGATGGGACTAGCGGGGAGGGGAGCACAGATACGCAGTATTTT. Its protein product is CARSDGTSGEGSTDTQYF.

The CDR3 sequence: CASSPGLLRDSYLLVAFF. In nucleotides, the CDR3 is TGTGCCAGCTCACCAGGGTTATTGCGGGACAGTTACCTTTTGGTCGCTTTCTTT. The chain recombines TRBV18 with TRBJ1-1; 7 bases are shared with TRBD1. The CDR3 consists of 18 residues. V lost 2 bases and J lost 11; bases outside the gene matches: 23. Germline CDR1 is KGHSH and CDR2 is LQKENI.

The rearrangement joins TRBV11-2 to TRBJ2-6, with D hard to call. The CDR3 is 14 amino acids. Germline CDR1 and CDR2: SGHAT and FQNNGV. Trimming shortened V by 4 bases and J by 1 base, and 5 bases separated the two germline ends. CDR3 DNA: TGTGCCAGCAGCTCAAATTCTGGGGCCAACGTCCTGACTTTC. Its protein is CASSSNSGANVLTF.

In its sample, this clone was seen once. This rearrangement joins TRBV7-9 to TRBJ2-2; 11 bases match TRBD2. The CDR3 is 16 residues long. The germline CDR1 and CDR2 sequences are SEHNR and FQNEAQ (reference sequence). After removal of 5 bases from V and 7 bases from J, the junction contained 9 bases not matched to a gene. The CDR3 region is CASSRGTSGISGELFF. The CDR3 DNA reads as TGTGCCAGCAGCCGCGGGACTAGCGGTATCAGCGGGGAGCTGTTTTTT.

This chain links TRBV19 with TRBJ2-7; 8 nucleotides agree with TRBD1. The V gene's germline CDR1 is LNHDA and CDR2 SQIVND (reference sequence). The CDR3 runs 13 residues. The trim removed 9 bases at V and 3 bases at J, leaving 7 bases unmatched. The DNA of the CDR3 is TGTGCCAGCCACGACAGGGGTAACTACGAGCAGTACTTC. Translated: CASHDRGNYEQYF.

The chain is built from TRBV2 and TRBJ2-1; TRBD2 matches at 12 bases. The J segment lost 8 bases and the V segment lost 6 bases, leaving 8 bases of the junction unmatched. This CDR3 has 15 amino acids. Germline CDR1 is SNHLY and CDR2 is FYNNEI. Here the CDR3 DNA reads TGTGCCAGCAGAAAACTAGCGGGGGGCTGGGATGAGCAGTTCTTC. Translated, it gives CASRKLAGGWDEQFF.

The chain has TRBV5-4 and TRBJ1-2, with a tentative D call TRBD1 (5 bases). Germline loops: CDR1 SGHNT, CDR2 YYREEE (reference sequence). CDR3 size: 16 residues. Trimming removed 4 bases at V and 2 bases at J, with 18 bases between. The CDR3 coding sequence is TGTGCCAGCAGCGCAGACCAGGGCCAGGGAAACTATGGCTACACCTTC. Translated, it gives CASSADQGQGNYGYTF. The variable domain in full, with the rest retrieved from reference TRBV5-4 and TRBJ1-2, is ETGVTQSPTHLIKTRGQQVTLRCSSQSGHNTVSWYQQALGQGPQFIFQYYREEENGRGNFPPRFSGLQFPNYSSELNVNALELDDSALYLCASSADQGQGNYGYTFGSGTRLTVV.

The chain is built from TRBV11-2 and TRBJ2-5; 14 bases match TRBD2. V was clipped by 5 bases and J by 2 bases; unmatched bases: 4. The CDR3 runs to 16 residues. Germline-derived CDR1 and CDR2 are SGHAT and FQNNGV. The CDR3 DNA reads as TGTGCCAGCAGCCCGACTAGCGGGGGGGCACAAGAGACCCAGTACTTC. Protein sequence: CASSPTSGGAQETQYF.

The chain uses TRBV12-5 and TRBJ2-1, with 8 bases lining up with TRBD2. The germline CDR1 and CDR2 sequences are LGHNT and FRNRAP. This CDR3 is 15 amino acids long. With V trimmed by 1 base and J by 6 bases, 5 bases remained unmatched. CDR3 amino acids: CASGLGSGGLNEQFF. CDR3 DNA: TGTGCTAGTGGTTTGGGCAGCGGGGGCCTCAATGAGCAGTTCTTC.

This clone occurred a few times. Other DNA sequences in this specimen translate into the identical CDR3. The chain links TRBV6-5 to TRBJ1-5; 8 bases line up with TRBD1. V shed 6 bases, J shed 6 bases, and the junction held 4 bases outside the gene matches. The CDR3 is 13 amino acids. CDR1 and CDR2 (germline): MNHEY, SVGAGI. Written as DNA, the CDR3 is TGTGCCAGCAGCCAGGGGGCCCGTCAGCCCCAGCATTTT. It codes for CASSQGARQPQHF.

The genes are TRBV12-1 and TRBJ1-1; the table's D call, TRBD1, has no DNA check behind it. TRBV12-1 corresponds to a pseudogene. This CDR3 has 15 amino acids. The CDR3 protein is CASSPPLGVNTEAFF. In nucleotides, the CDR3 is TGTGCCAGCAGCCCCCCTCTGGGCGTTAACACTGAAGCTTTCTTT.

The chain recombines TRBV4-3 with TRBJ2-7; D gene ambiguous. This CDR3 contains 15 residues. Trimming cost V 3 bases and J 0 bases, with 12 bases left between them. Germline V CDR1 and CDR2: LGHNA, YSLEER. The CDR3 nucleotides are TGCGCCAGCAGCCAGAGTTATCCCTACTCCTACGAGCAGTACTTC. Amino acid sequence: CASSQSYPYSYEQYF.

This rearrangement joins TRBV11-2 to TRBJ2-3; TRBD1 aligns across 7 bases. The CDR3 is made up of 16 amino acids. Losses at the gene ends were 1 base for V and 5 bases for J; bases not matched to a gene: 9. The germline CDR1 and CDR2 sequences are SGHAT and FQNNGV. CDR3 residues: CASSLATGTRGDTQYF. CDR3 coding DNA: TGTGCCAGCAGCTTAGCGACAGGGACGAGGGGAGATACGCAGTATTTT.

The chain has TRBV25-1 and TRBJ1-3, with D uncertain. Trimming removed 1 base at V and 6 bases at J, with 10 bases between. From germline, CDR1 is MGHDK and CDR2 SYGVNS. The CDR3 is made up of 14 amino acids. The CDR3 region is CASSEFGRPNTIYF. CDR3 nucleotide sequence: TGTGCCAGCAGTGAATTCGGCAGGCCAAACACCATATATTTT.

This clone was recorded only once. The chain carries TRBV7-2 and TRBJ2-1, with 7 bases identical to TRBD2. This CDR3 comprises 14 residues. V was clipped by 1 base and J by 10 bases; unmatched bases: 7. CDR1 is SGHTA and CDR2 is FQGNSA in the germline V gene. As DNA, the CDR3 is TGTGCCAGCAGCTTAGTCGTACTAGCGAGAGAGCAGTTCTTC. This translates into CASSLVVLAREQFF.

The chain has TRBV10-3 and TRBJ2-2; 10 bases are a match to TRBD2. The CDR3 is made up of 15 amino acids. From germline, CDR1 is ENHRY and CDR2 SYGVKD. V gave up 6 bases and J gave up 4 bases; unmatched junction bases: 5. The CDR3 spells CAIRGTSEPTGELFF. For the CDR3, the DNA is TGTGCCATCAGGGGGACTAGCGAGCCCACCGGGGAGCTGTTTTTT.

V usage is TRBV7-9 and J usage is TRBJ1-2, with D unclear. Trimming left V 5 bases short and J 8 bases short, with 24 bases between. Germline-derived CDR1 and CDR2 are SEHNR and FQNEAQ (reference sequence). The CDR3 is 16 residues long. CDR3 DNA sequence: TGTGCCAGCAGCCCCCCAACTGAGGGCCACGGTGTAGGCTACACCTTC. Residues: CASSPPTEGHGVGYTF.

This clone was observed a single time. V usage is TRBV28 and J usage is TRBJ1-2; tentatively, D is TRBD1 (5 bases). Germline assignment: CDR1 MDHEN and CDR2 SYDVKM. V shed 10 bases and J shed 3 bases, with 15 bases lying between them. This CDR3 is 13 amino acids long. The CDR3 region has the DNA TGTGCCACCCATAAGGGGATCGACTATGGCTACACCTTC. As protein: CATHKGIDYGYTF.

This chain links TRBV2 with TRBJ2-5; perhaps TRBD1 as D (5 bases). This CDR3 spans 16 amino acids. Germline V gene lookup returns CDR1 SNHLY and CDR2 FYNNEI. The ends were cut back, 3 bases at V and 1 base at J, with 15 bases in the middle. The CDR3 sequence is CASSDAAGKGQETQYF. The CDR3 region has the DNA TGTGCCAGCAGTGACGCGGCAGGGAAGGGCCAAGAGACCCAGTACTTC.

The CDR3 loop reads CASRLDTETQYF. The CDR3 DNA reads as TGTGCCAGCAGACTGGACACAGAGACCCAGTACTTC. The rearrangement uses TRBV11-3 and TRBJ2-5, with a weak D call TRBD1 (5 bases). V was clipped by 6 bases and J by 4 bases, with 9 bases between them. The CDR3 loop spans 12 amino acids. Germline values: CDR1 SGHNT, CDR2 YENEEA.

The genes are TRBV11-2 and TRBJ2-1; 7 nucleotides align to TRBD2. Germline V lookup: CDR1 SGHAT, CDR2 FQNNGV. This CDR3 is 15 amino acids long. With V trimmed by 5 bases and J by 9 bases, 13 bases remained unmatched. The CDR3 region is CASSATGAGVGEQFF. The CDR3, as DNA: TGTGCCAGCAGCGCGACGGGCGCGGGAGTCGGTGAGCAGTTCTTC.

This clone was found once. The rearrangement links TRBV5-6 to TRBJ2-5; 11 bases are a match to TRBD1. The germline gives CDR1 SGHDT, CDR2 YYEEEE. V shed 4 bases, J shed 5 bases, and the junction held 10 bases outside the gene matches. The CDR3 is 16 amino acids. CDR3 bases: TGTGCCAGCAGCCGAATGAGCTGGACAGGGGGCGAGACCCAGTACTTC. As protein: CASSRMSWTGGETQYF. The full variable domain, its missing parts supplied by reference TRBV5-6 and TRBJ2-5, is DAGVTQSPTHLIKTRGQQVTLRCSPKSGHDTVSWYQQALGQGPQFIFQYYEEEERQRGNFPDRFSGHQFPNYSSELNVNALLLGDSALYLCASSRMSWTGGETQYFGPGTRLLVL.